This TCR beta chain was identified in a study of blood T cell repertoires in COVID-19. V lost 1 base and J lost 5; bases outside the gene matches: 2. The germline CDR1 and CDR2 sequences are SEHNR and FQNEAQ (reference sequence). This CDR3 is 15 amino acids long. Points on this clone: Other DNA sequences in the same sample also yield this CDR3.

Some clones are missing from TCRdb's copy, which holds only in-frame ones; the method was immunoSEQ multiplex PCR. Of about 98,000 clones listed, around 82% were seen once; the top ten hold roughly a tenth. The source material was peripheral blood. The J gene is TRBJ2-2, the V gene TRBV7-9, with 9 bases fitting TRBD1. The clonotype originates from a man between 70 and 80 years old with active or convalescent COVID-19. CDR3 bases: TGTGCCAGCAGCTTAGGACAGGGGGGGACCGGGGAGCTGTTTTTT. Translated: CASSLGQGGTGELFF. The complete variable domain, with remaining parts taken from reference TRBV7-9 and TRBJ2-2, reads DTGVSQNPRHKITKRGQNVTFRCDPISEHNRLYWYRQTLGQGPEFLTYFQNEAQLEKSRLLSDRFSAERPKGSFSTLEIQRTEQGDSAMYLCASSLGQGGTGELFFGEGSRLTVL.